The present T cell receptor beta chain was sequenced within a study of shared clonotypes between healthy human individuals. Study results and limitations: Between a few donors, naive CD4 clonotypes were shared at a level of about 5.3%. Clonotypes which were not shared had lower generation probabilities than clonotypes that all four donors shared.

Unmatched junction bases numbered 1, after V lost 5 bases and J lost 0 bases. The CDR3 runs 13 residues. Per germline, CDR1 SGHNT and CDR2 YENEEA. Turning to this clone: As yet, its antigen is unknown.

CD45RO-negative, CCR7-selected cells formed the naive CD8 fraction, which excluded terminally differentiated effector memory CD45RA+ cells. Donors were healthy HIV-negative adults without recent acute infections or vaccinations. Clones were read by immunoSEQ multiplex PCR, and TCRdb kept only the in-frame ones, dropping some. The table shows millions of clones, with over 85% occurring only once. Sequencing was done on a sample of naive CD8+ T cells sorted from blood. The clonotype originates from a man aged 18 to 29 in good health. The V gene is TRBV11-3, the J gene TRBJ2-7; 7 nucleotides match TRBD1. For the CDR3, the DNA is TGTGCCAGCAGCGGGGACAGCTCCTACGAGCAGTACTTC. As protein: CASSGDSSYEQYF.